This entry is about one T cell receptor beta chain. The CDR3 is made up of 17 amino acids. Germline CDR1 reads MGHRA; CDR2 reads YSYEKL. V lost 5 bases, J lost 3 bases, and 11 bases stayed unmatched. This specimen belongs to a study of somatic mutations in cytotoxic T cells in rheumatoid arthritis. Sequenced by immunoSEQ multiplex PCR; TCRdb stores in-frame clones only, minus some. The sample includes about 23,000 clones, 75% to 80% seen only once; the top ten take over 9%. This clonotype was obtained from an adult with rheumatoid arthritis. The sample taken for sequencing was CD8+ T cells sorted from blood. The genes are TRBV4-1 and TRBJ2-2, with 8 bases matching TRBD2. CDR3 coding DNA: TGCGCCAGCAGCTTCCGCCCCGGGGGGGAGGACACCGGGGAGCTGTTTTTT. This translates into CASSFRPGGEDTGELFF.